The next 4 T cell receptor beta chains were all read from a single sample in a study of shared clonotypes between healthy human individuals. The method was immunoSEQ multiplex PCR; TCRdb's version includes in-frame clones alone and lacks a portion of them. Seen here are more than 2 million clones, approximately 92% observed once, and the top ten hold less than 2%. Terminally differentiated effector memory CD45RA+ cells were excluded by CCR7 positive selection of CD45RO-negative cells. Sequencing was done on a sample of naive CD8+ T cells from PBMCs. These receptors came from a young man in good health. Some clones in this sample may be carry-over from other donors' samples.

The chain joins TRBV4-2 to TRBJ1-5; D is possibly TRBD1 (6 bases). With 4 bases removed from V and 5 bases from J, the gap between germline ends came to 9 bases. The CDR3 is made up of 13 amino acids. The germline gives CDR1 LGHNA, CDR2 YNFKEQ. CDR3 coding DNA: TGTGCCAGCAGCCGGACAGCCGATCAGCCCCAGCATTTT. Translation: CASSRTADQPQHF.

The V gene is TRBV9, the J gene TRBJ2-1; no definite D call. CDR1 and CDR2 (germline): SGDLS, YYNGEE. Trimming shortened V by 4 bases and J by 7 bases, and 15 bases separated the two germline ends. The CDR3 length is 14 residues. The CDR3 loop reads CASSTGGLGNEQFF. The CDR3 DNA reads TGTGCCAGCAGCACGGGCGGTCTGGGGAATGAGCAGTTCTTC.

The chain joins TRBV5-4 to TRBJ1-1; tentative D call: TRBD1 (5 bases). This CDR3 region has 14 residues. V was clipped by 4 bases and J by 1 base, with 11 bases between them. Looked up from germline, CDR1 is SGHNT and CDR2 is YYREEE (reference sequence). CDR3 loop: CASSEGNPNTEAFF. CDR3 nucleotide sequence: TGTGCCAGCAGCGAGGGGAATCCGAACACTGAAGCTTTCTTT. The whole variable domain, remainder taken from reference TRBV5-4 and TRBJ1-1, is ETGVTQSPTHLIKTRGQQVTLRCSSQSGHNTVSWYQQALGQGPQFIFQYYREEENGRGNFPPRFSGLQFPNYSSELNVNALELDDSALYLCASSEGNPNTEAFFGQGTRLTVV.

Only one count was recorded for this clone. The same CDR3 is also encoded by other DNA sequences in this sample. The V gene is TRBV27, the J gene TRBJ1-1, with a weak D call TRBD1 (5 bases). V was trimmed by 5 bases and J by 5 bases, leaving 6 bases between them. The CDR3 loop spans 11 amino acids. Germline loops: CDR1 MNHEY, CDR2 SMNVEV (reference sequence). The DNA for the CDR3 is TGTGCCAGCAGTGGGGGGACTGAAGCTTTCTTT. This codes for CASSGGTEAFF.